The entry below describes one T cell receptor beta chain. As yet, its antigen is unknown. Germline-derived CDR1 and CDR2 are SGHKS and YYEKEE (reference sequence). With 5 bases clipped from V and 8 bases from J, the junction kept 3 bases outside the gene matches. The CDR3 loop spans 12 amino acids. This entry comes from a study of cytotoxic CD8 clonotypes in ibrutinib-treated CLL. For the study at large: The patient breakdown showed 10 to 12 relapsed/refractory and approximately 15 treatment-naive cases, with 17 to 18 IGHV unmutated. Response samples were taken after a median of approximately 11 months on treatment, range 6 to 36. Findings of the study overall: Exceeding age-matched healthy donors, baseline clonality also tracked the counts of circulating CD8+ T cells. There were few public clonotypes, and on treatment they contracted or stayed stable.

Assay: immunoSEQ multiplex PCR; the TCRdb copy retains only in-frame clones and omits some. Among roughly 130,000 clones listed, 75% to 85% were seen once. This chain links TRBV5-5 with TRBJ2-1; 8 bases line up with TRBD1. This material consisted of PBMCs, taken after 12 months of ibrutinib treatment. This clonotype was sampled from a human donor with chronic lymphocytic leukemia. The CDR3 sequence: CASRLQGDEQFF. The DNA of the CDR3 is TGTGCCAGCAGACTACAGGGGGATGAGCAGTTCTTC. Full variable domain (missing parts from reference TRBV5-5 and TRBJ2-1): DAGVTQSPTHLIKTRGQQVTLRCSPISGHKSVSWYQQVLGQGPQFIFQYYEKEERGRGNFPDRFSARQFPNYSSELNVNALLLGDSALYLCASRLQGDEQFFGPGTRLTVL.